Presented here are 10 T cell receptor beta chains from one specimen sequenced in a study of post-analysis software for immune sequencing data. TCR beta libraries were prepared from cDNA with unique molecular identifiers. One entry per CDR3 protein results from TCRdb running MiXCR on the PCR reads. This table has some 800,000 distinct CDR3 sequences, more than 45% appearing once. Regarding the study as a whole: When patients were compared with controls, about five TRBV segments were more frequent, TRBV5-6, TRBV5-1 and TRBV20-1 among them.

Their specific antigens are unknown. Sample: blood. These receptors originate from a girl aged 10-17 years with multiple sclerosis.

This chain uses TRBV20-1 with TRBJ1-2; TRBD1 might be the D (5 bases). V lost 4 bases and J lost 3, with 18 bases in between. CDR3 length: 15 residues. Germline V gene data show CDR1 as DFQATT and CDR2 as SNEGSKA (reference sequence). CDR3 residues: CSAKPVVGTHYGYTF. For the CDR3, the DNA is TGCAGTGCTAAACCCGTCGTAGGGACCCACTATGGCTACACCTTC.

The chain couples TRBV10-3 to TRBJ2-7; TRBD2 might be the D (6 bases). The germline V and J ends were trimmed by 6 bases and 0 bases, with 12 bases remaining between them. Germline lookup yields CDR1 ENHRY and CDR2 SYGVKD. CDR3 length: 14 amino acids. In nucleotides, the CDR3 is TGTGCCATCAGCTCCGGCGGGGACTCCTACGAGCAGTACTTC. Protein sequence: CAISSGGDSYEQYF.

This clonotype has a handful of counts. The genes are TRBV12-3 or TRBV12-4 and TRBJ2-1, with TRBD2 matching 10 bases. The CDR3 sequence is 14 residues long. Trimming at V came to 3 bases and at J to 11 bases, leaving 7 bases not matched to a gene. The CDR3 region is CASSFLAGVTKQFF. The CDR3 coding sequence is TGTGCCAGCAGTTTCCTAGCGGGGGTCACAAAGCAGTTCTTC.

A single count supports this clonotype. This chain connects TRBV7-2 to TRBJ2-7, with D possibly called TRBD1 or TRBD2 (5 bases each). This CDR3 is 15 amino acids long. CDR1 is SGHTA and CDR2 is FQGNSA in the germline V gene. V was shortened by 5 bases and J by 4 bases, with 18 bases between the two germline ends. The CDR3 region is CASSPGWGTGYEQYF. CDR3 sequence (DNA): TGTGCCAGCAGCCCAGGTTGGGGCACGGGGTACGAGCAGTACTTC. Complete variable domain (other parts from reference TRBV7-2 and TRBJ2-7): GAGVSQSPSNKVTEKGKDVELRCDPISGHTALYWYRQSLGQGLEFLIYFQGNSAPDKSGLPSDRFSAERTGGSVSTLTIQRTQQEDSAVYLCASSPGWGTGYEQYFGPGTRLTVT.

This chain uses TRBV24-1 with TRBJ1-5; 8 bases match TRBD1. The CDR3 consists of 17 residues. Trimming at V came to 5 bases and at J to 7 bases, leaving 15 bases not matched to a gene. The germline V gene has CDR1 KGHDR and CDR2 SFDVKD. The CDR3, as DNA: TGTGCCACCAGTGCAGGGGGCGCGGGTCGAGTAGGGCAGCCCCAGCATTTT. Its translation is CATSAGGAGRVGQPQHF.

The rearrangement links TRBV11-2 to TRBJ1-1; D remains ambiguous. This CDR3 is 16 amino acids long. V lost 2 bases, J lost 6 bases, and 19 bases lay in between. Germline CDR1 reads SGHAT; CDR2 reads FQNNGV. The CDR3 loop reads CASSLRREPSGAEAFF. The CDR3 DNA follows: TGTGCCAGCAGCTTAAGGCGGGAACCGTCTGGCGCTGAAGCTTTCTTT.

The chain employs TRBV4-3 and TRBJ1-2; 7 bases agree with TRBD1. Unmatched junction bases numbered 3, after V lost 0 bases and J lost 5 bases. Germline V CDR1 and CDR2: LGHNA, YSLEER. CDR3 length equals 14 residues. CDR3 nucleotides: TGCGCCAGCAGCCAAGATAGGGGGCAATATGGCTACACCTTC. Protein: CASSQDRGQYGYTF.

This clonotype was seen a handful of times. V and J are TRBV20-1 and TRBJ2-5, with D unresolved. V dropped 5 bases and J dropped 0 bases, with 13 bases sitting between them. Germline CDR1 and CDR2: DFQATT and SNEGSKA (reference sequence). The CDR3 loop spans 14 amino acids. CDR3 coding DNA: TGCAGTGCTCGTCTCGGATGGTACCAAGAGACCCAGTACTTC. It encodes CSARLGWYQETQYF.

This clonotype was detected a few times. The rearrangement links TRBV4-3 to TRBJ2-4, with 7 bases identical to TRBD2. J was trimmed by 8 bases and V by 0 bases; bases with no gene match: 7. The CDR3 extends over 15 amino acids. CDR1 is LGHNA, CDR2 YSLEER, per germline. CDR3 sequence (DNA): TGCGCCAGCAGCCAAGATTTCGGCGGGGGAGACATTCAGTACTTC. Protein product: CASSQDFGGGDIQYF.

The chain's CDR3 is CASSGLGGHSYNEQFF. The CDR3 region has the DNA TGTGCCAGCAGTGGTTTAGGCGGACATTCCTACAATGAGCAGTTCTTC. V is TRBV12-3 or TRBV12-4 and J is TRBJ2-1, with D perhaps matching TRBD1 (5 bases). The length of the CDR3 is 16 residues. V was cut by 5 bases and J by 1 base, with 15 bases left in between.